The entry that follows covers one T cell receptor (beta chain) sequence. Its antigen is not known. V shed 3 bases and J 0 bases; nucleotides not matched to a gene: 6. CDR1 and CDR2 (germline): MNHEY, SMNVEV (reference sequence). The CDR3 spans 17 residues. The sample is drawn from a study of OX40 agonist ivuxolimab in advanced cancers. On the study more broadly: Patients receiving dose escalation had hepatocellular carcinoma, melanoma, renal cell or head and neck cancer. Two cutaneous melanoma patients and one hepatocellular carcinoma patient, three in all, had partial responses.

Measured with immunoSEQ multiplex PCR; TCRdb has only the in-frame clones, and not every one. The sample has tens of thousands of clones, around 80% seen once. Study findings and constraints: Relative to CD4+, CD8+ T cells held more expanded clones on average.

The chain carries TRBV27 and TRBJ1-4; 8 bases match TRBD1. This receptor was taken from an adult with an advanced solid tumor such as melanoma, head and neck, liver or kidney cancer. The material sequenced was CD4+ or CD8+ T cells sorted from blood, taken in a trial of the OX40 agonist ivuxolimab. CDR3 nucleotides: TGTGCCAGCAGTTTCGGGACAGGCTTTGCAACTAATGAAAAACTGTTTTTT. It yields the protein CASSFGTGFATNEKLFF.